The next 10 T cell receptor beta chains were all read from a single sample in a study of T-cell reconstitution after alpha-beta-depleted transplantation in children. The TCRbeta library incorporated unique molecular identifiers. TCRdb re-analysed the PCR reads in MiXCR, keeping a single row per CDR3 protein. Found here are roughly 500,000 distinct CDR3 sequences, about 11% of them singletons; the top ten hold approximately 2%. The sample was PBMCs, taken before TCRalphabeta/CD19-depleted stem cell transplant. The receptors here all came from a child younger than 10 with inherited bone marrow failure, due to receive a stem cell transplant.

In its sample, this clonotype was seen a few times. The chain couples TRBV19 to TRBJ1-3; D gene uncertain. CDR3 length equals 17 residues. Germline V gene data show CDR1 as LNHDA and CDR2 as SQIVND (reference sequence). V lost 3 bases, J lost 0 bases, and 15 bases lay in between. The DNA for the CDR3 is TGTGCCAGTAGTATCCATGGACTGCTGTACTCTGGAAACACCATATATTTT. This codes for CASSIHGLLYSGNTIYF.

The J gene is TRBJ2-1, the V gene TRBV20-1; 10 positions agree with TRBD2. CDR3 size: 16 residues. Germline CDR1 and CDR2: DFQATT and SNEGSKA (reference sequence). The V gene end was trimmed by 3 bases and the J gene end by 0 bases; junction bases not matched to a gene: 5. Written as DNA, the CDR3 is TGCAGTGCTAGGGCTAGCGGGGGCTTCTCCTACAATGAGCAGTTCTTC. Translation gives CSARASGGFSYNEQFF.

V gene TRBV11-2 combines with J gene TRBJ2-7, with 11 bases matching TRBD2. V lost 5 bases to trimming and J lost 2 bases; unmatched junction nucleotides: 11. The length of the CDR3 is 17 residues. Looked up from germline, CDR1 is SGHAT and CDR2 is FQNNGV. CDR3 nucleotides: TGTGCCAGCAGCGATAAGCGACTAGCGGGATTTACCTACGAGCAGTACTTC. Protein product: CASSDKRLAGFTYEQYF.

This clonotype was observed many times. Relative to the germline gene, one junction end is altered; a read error may explain this. The chain has TRBV7-9 and TRBJ2-1, with unresolved D. Germline values: CDR1 SEHNR, CDR2 FQNEAQ (reference sequence). The CDR3 spans 15 residues. The CDR3 region is CAGSLRASSYNEQFF. The CDR3 DNA sequence: TGTGCCGGCAGCTTAAGGGCGAGCTCCTACAATGAGCAGTTCTTC.

This clonotype was recorded at least ten times. This sequence joins TRBV7-2 and TRBJ1-5; 9 nucleotides match TRBD1. The V segment lost 5 bases and the J segment 6 bases; nucleotides outside the gene matches: 8. This CDR3 is 15 amino acids long. Germline CDR1 SGHTA, CDR2 FQGNSA. CDR3 region: CASSPTGGEGQPQHF. Written as DNA, the CDR3 is TGTGCCAGCAGCCCGACAGGGGGGGAGGGTCAGCCCCAGCATTTT. Full variable domain (missing parts from reference TRBV7-2 and TRBJ1-5): GAGVSQSPSNKVTEKGKDVELRCDPISGHTALYWYRQSLGQGLEFLIYFQGNSAPDKSGLPSDRFSAERTGGSVSTLTIQRTQQEDSAVYLCASSPTGGEGQPQHFGDGTRLSIL.

The CDR3 reads CASREQRLAYNEQFF. CDR3 coding DNA: TGTGCCAGCAGGGAGCAAAGGCTGGCCTACAATGAGCAGTTCTTC. The rearrangement joins TRBV6-2 or TRBV6-3 to TRBJ2-1; D unresolved. The CDR3 spans 15 residues. CDR1 is MNHEY, CDR2 SVGEGT, per germline. V dropped 6 bases and J dropped 2 bases, with 14 bases sitting between them.

There are many counts of this clonotype. The chain links TRBV20-1 to TRBJ2-1, with D perhaps matching TRBD1 or TRBD2 (5 bases each). The length of the CDR3 is 13 residues. Germline-derived CDR1 and CDR2 are DFQATT and SNEGSKA (reference sequence). The ends were cut back, 3 bases at V and 7 bases at J, with 13 bases in the middle. The CDR3 nucleotides read TGCAGTGCTAGCGGGGCTGGGCGGAATGAGCAGTTCTTC. Its protein is CSASGAGRNEQFF.

CDR3 DNA sequence: TGCAGCGTTAGAATCCCGGGTCAAGAGACCCAGTACTTC. Its translation is CSVRIPGQETQYF. This sequence joins TRBV29-1 and TRBJ2-5, with D uncertain. CDR3 size: 13 residues. Trimming took 5 bases from V and 2 from J, leaving 12 bases between them. Germline V gives CDR1 SQVTM, CDR2 ANQGSEA.

This clonotype was seen a handful of times. V usage is TRBV5-1 and J usage is TRBJ2-7, with 8 nucleotides matching TRBD2. V shed 4 bases, J shed 5 bases, and the junction held 11 bases outside the gene matches. From germline, CDR1 is SGHRS and CDR2 YFSETQ. The CDR3 is 15 residues long. The CDR3 is CASSPLREVFHEQYF. The CDR3 DNA sequence: TGCGCCAGCAGCCCCTTGCGGGAGGTATTCCACGAGCAGTACTTC.

There are many counts of this clonotype. The gene calls are TRBV11-2 and TRBJ1-4; D gene ambiguous. Germline values: CDR1 SGHAT, CDR2 FQNNGV. Trimming removed 1 base at V and 7 bases at J, with 7 bases between. The length of the CDR3 is 13 residues. CDR3 coding DNA: TGTGCCAGCAGCTTAGTCCACGGTGAAAAACTGTTTTTT. The encoded protein is CASSLVHGEKLFF.